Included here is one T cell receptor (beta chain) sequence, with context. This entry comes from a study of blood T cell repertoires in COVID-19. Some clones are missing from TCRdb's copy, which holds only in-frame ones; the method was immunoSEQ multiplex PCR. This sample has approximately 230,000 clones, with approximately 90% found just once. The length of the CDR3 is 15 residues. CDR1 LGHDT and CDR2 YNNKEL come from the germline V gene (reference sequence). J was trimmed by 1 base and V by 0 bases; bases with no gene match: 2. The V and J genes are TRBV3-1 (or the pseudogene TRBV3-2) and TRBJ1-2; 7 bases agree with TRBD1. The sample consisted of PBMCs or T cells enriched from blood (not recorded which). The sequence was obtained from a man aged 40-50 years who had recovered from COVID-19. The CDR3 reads CASSQEDRFNYGYTF. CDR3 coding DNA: TGTGCCAGCAGCCAAGAGGACAGGTTTAACTATGGCTACACCTTC.